This entry is about one T cell receptor (beta chain). TCR beta CDR3 sequences were amplified from RNA transcripts. TCR CDR3 underwent first-round RT-PCR with the HTBI primer set. Via MiXCR, TCRdb re-called the multiplex PCR reads, giving one row per CDR3 protein. The data show hundreds of thousands of distinct CDR3 sequences, more than 11% seen once. This specimen comes from a study of T cells in Graves' hyperthyroidism and ophthalmopathy. It was uncontrolled infection, other autoimmune disease, pregnancy or lactation that excluded patients. Diagnosis rested on symptoms, serum thyroxine and TRAb, thyroid ultrasound, and orbital computed tomography. The junction had 3 bases not matched to a gene; V was cut back by 6 bases and J by 2 bases. Germline V lookup: CDR1 MNHNS, CDR2 SASEGT. CDR3 length: 14 residues.

Sequenced: blood. The genes are TRBV6-1 and TRBJ2-2; TRBD2 agrees at 7 bases. The receptor comes from a woman in her thirties with Graves' hyperthyroidism that later progressed to Graves' ophthalmopathy. The CDR3 spells CASRASGNTGELFF. For the CDR3, the DNA is TGTGCCAGCAGGGCTAGCGGAAACACCGGGGAGCTGTTTTTT.